One and the same sample provided the 29 T cell receptor beta chains below, sequenced in a study of blood T cells in healthy people across ages. Then a second PCR, running about 7 to 11 cycles, was carried out with a sample-barcoded 5' primer and a J-beta primer mix. Each CDR3 protein is one row after TCRdb ran MiXCR on the 5' RACE reads. The sample lists more than 900,000 distinct CDR3 sequences, roughly 28% occurring once. These data were likewise used in another study, on T cells of mothers and their children.

The material sequenced was blood. Every receptor here comes from a woman between 35 and 50 years old in good health.

There are a few counts of this clonotype. At one boundary the junction diverges from the germline segment, which might be a read error. The genes are TRBV7-2 and TRBJ2-7; TRBD2 matches 9 bases. Germline V lookup: CDR1 SGHTA, CDR2 FQGNSA. This CDR3 region has 15 residues. In nucleotides, the CDR3 is TGTGCCATCAGCTTAGCGGGGGCACTATCATACGAGCAGTACTTC. Translation gives CAISLAGALSYEQYF.

As regards this clonotype: A read error may be the cause here, since a much bigger clone is one base away. This rearrangement joins TRBV10-3 to TRBJ2-6; 7 nucleotides align to TRBD1. CDR1 is ENHRY and CDR2 is SYGVKD in the germline V gene. The CDR3 has 15 amino acids. CDR3 in DNA: TGTGCCATCAGTAAGACAGGGACCGGGGCCAACGTCCGGACTTTC. Protein product: CAISKTGTGANVRTF.

The rearrangement links TRBV12-3 or TRBV12-4 to TRBJ2-5; D gene unclear. This CDR3 comprises 14 residues. V lost 7 bases and J lost 11, with 23 bases in between. CDR3 residues: CASTYGDSYNEQYF. In DNA form, the CDR3 reads TGTGCCAGCACATATGGGGATTCCTACAATGAGCAGTACTTC.

V usage is TRBV12-5 and J usage is TRBJ1-1, with no clear D. CDR3 size: 11 residues. Trimming stripped 4 bases from V and 5 bases from J, with 5 bases between. CDR1 LGHNT and CDR2 FRNRAP come from the germline V gene. This CDR3 reads CASGSVTEAFF. CDR3 coding DNA: TGTGCTAGTGGTTCGGTAACTGAAGCTTTCTTT.

The genes are TRBV7-8 and TRBJ1-1; 9 nucleotides match TRBD1. From germline, CDR1 is SGHVS and CDR2 FQNEAQ. J gave up 6 bases and V 5 bases, and 10 bases lay outside the gene matches. The CDR3 loop spans 15 amino acids. Here the CDR3 reads CASSLGRQGGPEAFF. The CDR3 nucleotides read TGTGCCAGCAGCCTCGGAAGACAGGGGGGGCCTGAAGCTTTCTTT. Together with reference TRBV7-8 and TRBJ1-1, the CDR3 gives the full variable domain: GAGVSQSPRYKVAKRGQDVALRCDPISGHVSLFWYQQALGQGPEFLTYFQNEAQLDKSGLPSDRFFAERPEGSVSTLKIQRTQQEDSAVYLCASSLGRQGGPEAFFGQGTRLTVV.

This clonotype occurred many times. This may be a read error: a much more frequent sequence differs by one nucleotide. The gene calls are TRBV18 and TRBJ2-5; the D gene is possibly TRBD2 (6 bases). This CDR3 contains 14 residues. Germline assignment: CDR1 KGHSH and CDR2 LQKENI. V gave up 2 bases and J gave up 11 bases, with 18 bases separating them. The CDR3 protein is CASSPEMAGSGQYF. DNA for the CDR3: TGTGCCAGCTCACCAGAAATGGCGGGATCGGGGCAGTACTTC.

This clonotype came up a few times. The chain carries TRBV20-1 and TRBJ2-1; TRBD2 matches 8 bases. The CDR3 is 15 residues long. The J segment lost 3 bases and the V segment lost 0 bases, leaving 4 bases of the junction unmatched. Germline loops: CDR1 DFQATT, CDR2 SNEGSKA (reference sequence). In DNA form, the CDR3 reads TGCAGTGCTAGAGATCCGGCGGGGGGCTACAATGAGCAGTTCTTC. Translated: CSARDPAGGYNEQFF.

The V call is TRBV7-2, the J call TRBJ1-5; TRBD1 might be the D (5 bases). This CDR3 comprises 15 residues. The V gene lost 6 bases and the J gene lost 3 bases, with 15 bases spanning the gap. Germline-derived CDR1 and CDR2 are SGHTA and FQGNSA. CDR3 residues: CASSPGPAPNQPQHF. The CDR3 DNA reads as TGTGCCAGCAGTCCGGGACCGGCCCCCAATCAGCCCCAGCATTTT.

This chain uses TRBV5-1 with TRBJ2-7, with no clear D. Between the trimmed V and J ends, which lost 7 bases and 0 bases, there was a span of 14 bases. CDR1 and CDR2 from the germline V gene are SGHRS and YFSETQ. The length of the CDR3 is 14 residues. CDR3 loop: CASRMGSFSYEQYF. CDR3 DNA: TGCGCCAGCCGAATGGGCAGTTTCTCCTACGAGCAGTACTTC. The complete variable domain, with remaining parts taken from reference TRBV5-1 and TRBJ2-7, reads KAGVTQTPRYLIKTRGQQVTLSCSPISGHRSVSWYQQTPGQGLQFLFEYFSETQRNKGNFPGRFSGRQFSNSRSEMNVSTLELGDSALYLCASRMGSFSYEQYFGPGTRLTVT.

The chain has TRBV5-5 and TRBJ2-1; the D gene is possibly TRBD2 (5 bases). Trimming took 3 bases from V and 10 from J, leaving 20 bases between them. Germline CDR1 is SGHKS and CDR2 is YYEKEE (reference sequence). This CDR3 is built from 15 residues. This CDR3 reads CASSSQPGSLYEQFF. The CDR3 nucleotides read TGTGCCAGCAGCTCCCAACCGGGATCCCTCTACGAGCAGTTCTTC.

This clonotype was detected many times. This sequence joins TRBV6-2 or TRBV6-3 and TRBJ2-7, with 9 bases matching TRBD1. The CDR3 is 14 amino acids. Trimming at V came to 6 bases and at J to 2 bases, leaving 5 bases not matched to a gene. CDR1 and CDR2 (germline): MNHEY, SVGEGT. CDR3 nucleotides: TGTGCCAGCAGCGACAGGGGGTGGGCCTACGAGCAGTACTTC. The encoded protein is CASSDRGWAYEQYF.

The rearrangement joins TRBV9 to TRBJ2-3; D possibly corresponds to TRBD1 (6 bases). Germline values: CDR1 SGDLS, CDR2 YYNGEE. The CDR3 loop spans 14 amino acids. V lost 3 bases, J lost 6 bases, and 14 bases lay in between. Here the CDR3 reads CASSEQGIFDTQYF. As DNA, the CDR3 is TGTGCCAGCAGCGAACAGGGAATTTTTGATACGCAGTATTTT. The whole variable domain, filled in from reference TRBV9 and TRBJ2-3, reads DSGVTQTPKHLITATGQRVTLRCSPRSGDLSVYWYQQSLDQGLQFLIQYYNGEERAKGNILERFSAQQFPDLHSELNLSSLELGDSALYFCASSEQGIFDTQYFGPGTRLTVL.

The CDR3 DNA follows: TGTGCCAGCAGCGCCCGGGTCCCCTACGAGCAGTACTTC. The encoded protein is CASSARVPYEQYF. The chain has TRBV7-8 and TRBJ2-7; D call uncertain. This CDR3 spans 13 amino acids. Germline CDR1 is SGHVS and CDR2 is FQNEAQ. V was cut by 5 bases and J by 2 bases, with 10 bases left in between.

V and J are TRBV20-1 and TRBJ1-4; unclear D gene. This CDR3 contains 14 residues. Between the trimmed V and J ends, which lost 3 bases and 7 bases, there was a span of 15 bases. CDR1 is DFQATT and CDR2 is SNEGSKA in the germline V gene (reference sequence). The CDR3 here is CSASGGLLSEKLFF. The CDR3 DNA reads as TGCAGTGCTAGCGGCGGACTCCTGAGTGAAAAACTGTTTTTT.

This clonotype was seen many times. The V gene is TRBV27, the J gene TRBJ1-2, with D tentatively TRBD1 (6 bases). CDR3 length equals 14 residues. In germline, CDR1 is MNHEY, CDR2 SMNVEV (reference sequence). The V end lost 6 bases, the J end lost 3 bases, and 14 bases lay between the germline ends. CDR3 bases: TGTGCCAGCAGCTTAATGGGGGCGGACTATGGCTACACCTTC. Translated: CASSLMGADYGYTF.

The chain combines TRBV7-9 with TRBJ2-5, with 12 bases lining up with TRBD1. Germline CDR1 and CDR2: SEHNR and FQNEAQ (reference sequence). V shed 5 bases, J shed 1 base, and the junction held 5 bases outside the gene matches. This CDR3 has 16 amino acids. The CDR3: CASSAGDRGLQETQYF. Written as DNA, the CDR3 is TGTGCCAGCAGCGCGGGGGACAGGGGGCTCCAAGAGACCCAGTACTTC.

Regarding this clonotype: At one end, the junction sequence differs from germline, possibly due to a read error. The chain employs TRBV3-1 and TRBJ1-6; D perhaps matches TRBD1 (5 bases). The germline gives CDR1 LGHDT, CDR2 YNNKEL (reference sequence). The CDR3 runs 15 residues. The CDR3 loop is CTSSQQVSYNSPLNF. Here the CDR3 DNA reads TGTACCAGCAGCCAACAGGTCTCCTATAATTCACCCCTCAACTTT.

As concerns this clonotype: One base away lies a much larger clone, so this may be a sequencing read error. The chain employs TRBV10-3 and TRBJ2-4; D remains unclear. Trimming left V 9 bases short and J 13 bases short, with 22 bases between. This CDR3 has 13 residues. The germline CDR1 and CDR2 sequences are ENHRY and SYGVKD. CDR3 sequence reads: CAIQMYPAYGQYF. The CDR3 DNA is TGTGCCATTCAGATGTACCCAGCCTACGGGCAGTACTTC.

This clonotype was seen only once. The chain has TRBV9 and TRBJ1-2; D uncertain. From germline, CDR1 is SGDLS and CDR2 YYNGEE. CDR3 length equals 13 residues. The germline V and J ends were trimmed by 5 bases and 3 bases, with 11 bases remaining between them. CDR3 protein: CASSFASDYGYTF. The CDR3 coding sequence is TGTGCCAGCAGTTTCGCGTCAGACTATGGCTACACCTTC.

The sample holds a few counts of this clonotype. This chain joins TRBV20-1 and TRBJ2-3; TRBD2 aligns across 9 bases. CDR1 DFQATT and CDR2 SNEGSKA come from the germline V gene (reference sequence). This CDR3 has 15 residues. V shed 3 bases and J 4 bases; nucleotides not matched to a gene: 8. Here the CDR3 reads CSASWAGGISDTQYF. The CDR3 DNA reads as TGCAGTGCTAGCTGGGCGGGAGGGATCTCAGATACGCAGTATTTT.

V gene TRBV7-2 combines with J gene TRBJ2-1, with 8 nucleotides matching TRBD1. The germline CDR1 and CDR2 sequences are SGHTA and FQGNSA. The trim removed 1 base at V and 13 bases at J, leaving 15 bases unmatched. This CDR3 is 16 amino acids long. The CDR3 spells CASSLVSRGRGQTQFF. Here the CDR3 DNA reads TGTGCCAGCAGCTTAGTTTCGAGAGGCAGGGGGCAGACCCAGTTCTTC. The variable domain in full, completed from reference TRBV7-2 and TRBJ2-1, reads GAGVSQSPSNKVTEKGKDVELRCDPISGHTALYWYRQSLGQGLEFLIYFQGNSAPDKSGLPSDRFSAERTGGSVSTLTIQRTQQEDSAVYLCASSLVSRGRGQTQFFGPGTRLTVL.

This clonotype showed up many times. The chain joins TRBV29-1 to TRBJ2-5; D gene uncertain. The CDR3 runs to 12 residues. Germline V gene data show CDR1 as SQVTM and CDR2 as ANQGSEA. Trimming took 4 bases from V and 5 from J, leaving 11 bases between them. Here the CDR3 DNA reads TGCAGCGTTGCCGAGACAATCGAGACCCAGTACTTC. It yields the protein CSVAETIETQYF.

The chain couples TRBV20-1 to TRBJ1-5; D may be TRBD1 (5 bases). This CDR3 has 17 amino acids. V was pared by 0 bases and J by 0 bases, with 15 bases between. Germline loops: CDR1 DFQATT, CDR2 SNEGSKA (reference sequence). The CDR3 DNA follows: TGCAGTGCTAGAGATCCTGGTCGGGGCCATAGCAATCAGCCCCAGCATTTT. Its protein product is CSARDPGRGHSNQPQHF.

The rearrangement joins TRBV11-2 to TRBJ2-3, with 8 bases that match TRBD2. Per germline, CDR1 SGHAT and CDR2 FQNNGV. V was clipped by 4 bases and J by 1 base; unmatched bases: 4. The CDR3 is 15 residues long. CDR3 loop: CASSWRAGGTDTQYF. The CDR3 DNA is TGTGCCAGCAGCTGGCGAGCGGGGGGCACAGATACGCAGTATTTT.

This rearrangement joins TRBV12-3 or TRBV12-4 to TRBJ2-2, with TRBD2 as a possible D gene (6 bases). The germline V and J ends were trimmed by 7 bases and 0 bases, with 15 bases remaining between them. This CDR3 comprises 16 residues. This CDR3 is CASTLGGYANTGELFF. CDR3 sequence (DNA): TGTGCCAGCACCCTCGGGGGTTACGCGAACACCGGGGAGCTGTTTTTT.

This clonotype was detected a few times. The genes are TRBV20-1 and TRBJ2-1, with 10 bases lining up with TRBD2. The CDR3 loop spans 15 amino acids. The germline V gene has CDR1 DFQATT and CDR2 SNEGSKA (reference sequence). The junction had 4 bases not matched to a gene; V was cut back by 0 bases and J by 5 bases. CDR3 amino acids: CSARERAGGDNEQFF. The CDR3 DNA sequence: TGCAGTGCTAGAGAAAGAGCGGGGGGGGACAATGAGCAGTTCTTC.

The rearrangement uses TRBV19 and TRBJ1-5, with a weak D call TRBD1 (5 bases). CDR3 length: 16 residues. Trimming removed 5 bases from V and 2 bases from J, with 16 bases in between. CDR1 LNHDA and CDR2 SQIVND come from the germline V gene (reference sequence). CDR3 amino acids: CASSAPGRAGNQPQHF. CDR3 coding DNA: TGTGCCAGTAGTGCCCCAGGGAGAGCCGGCAATCAGCCCCAGCATTTT.

This clonotype was seen a handful of times. The V call is TRBV5-1, the J call TRBJ2-5, with D possibly TRBD1 on 5 matching bases. Germline V gene data show CDR1 as SGHRS and CDR2 as YFSETQ. Trimming removed 2 bases from V and 5 bases from J, with 13 bases in between. The CDR3 is 14 residues long. The CDR3 nucleotides are TGCGCCAGCAGCTTAGCAGGGTCAATGGAGACCCAGTACTTC. It specifies CASSLAGSMETQYF.

In this sample, this clonotype turned up a few times. This chain links TRBV7-9 with TRBJ1-5, with unresolved D. V gave up 6 bases and J gave up 0 bases, with 12 bases separating them. Germline CDR1 SEHNR, CDR2 FQNEAQ (reference sequence). The length of the CDR3 is 15 residues. In DNA, the CDR3 is TGTGCCAGCAGTGACGGAGGGTATAGCAATCAGCCCCAGCATTTT. This translates into CASSDGGYSNQPQHF. The full variable domain, with the rest looked up from reference TRBV7-9 and TRBJ1-5, is DTGVSQNPRHKITKRGQNVTFRCDPISEHNRLYWYRQTLGQGPEFLTYFQNEAQLEKSRLLSDRFSAERPKGSFSTLEIQRTEQGDSAMYLCASSDGGYSNQPQHFGDGTRLSIL.